A single sample gave rise to the 14 T cell receptor beta chains below, sequenced in a study of shared clonotypes between healthy human individuals. Assay used: immunoSEQ multiplex PCR; TCRdb lists only in-frame clones, some missing. The sample has roughly 2.2 million clones, 85% to 95% seen once; the top ten hold around 0.4%. Sequencing used naive CD4+ T cells from PBMCs. Subset: CD45RA+ positively selected. Source of these receptors: a man aged 18 to 29 in good health. Some clones in this sample may be carry-over from other donors' samples.

In this sample, this clone turned up once. The V call is TRBV27, the J call TRBJ2-2; tentative D call: TRBD2 (5 bases). Germline lookup yields CDR1 MNHEY and CDR2 SMNVEV (reference sequence). Between the trimmed V and J ends, which lost 2 bases and 9 bases, there was a span of 16 bases. The CDR3 is 15 amino acids. DNA for the CDR3: TGTGCCAGCAGTTTAGGGGTCCTGGGGAGTCGGGAGCTGTTTTTT. Translated, it gives CASSLGVLGSRELFF.

The chain combines TRBV5-1 with TRBJ2-5; D is uncertain. Germline loops: CDR1 SGHRS, CDR2 YFSETQ. Trimming took 2 bases from V and 4 from J, leaving 9 bases between them. This CDR3 has 13 amino acids. The CDR3 loop is CASSLLVLETQYF. Written as DNA, the CDR3 is TGCGCCAGCAGCTTACTTGTCCTAGAGACCCAGTACTTC.

The chain joins TRBV6-5 to TRBJ2-7; D remains unclear. The V gene lost 4 bases and the J gene lost 0 bases, with 13 bases spanning the gap. The CDR3 runs to 15 residues. The germline CDR1 and CDR2 sequences are MNHEY and SVGAGI. Here the CDR3 reads CASSFDPGRSYEQYF. As DNA, the CDR3 is TGTGCCAGCAGTTTCGACCCCGGTCGCTCCTACGAGCAGTACTTC.

The chain carries TRBV5-1 and TRBJ2-1, with D perhaps assigned TRBD1 or TRBD2 (5 bases each). The CDR3 totals 15 residues. Per germline, CDR1 SGHRS and CDR2 YFSETQ. V lost 4 bases and J lost 1, with 12 bases in between. CDR3 sequence: CASSRGSPSYNEQFF. Here the CDR3 DNA reads TGCGCCAGCAGCCGGGGCAGTCCGTCCTACAATGAGCAGTTCTTC.

This rearrangement joins TRBV5-1 to TRBJ2-3, with a tentative D call TRBD2 (6 bases). The CDR3 is 16 residues long. With 6 bases removed from V and 1 base from J, the gap between germline ends came to 18 bases. From germline, CDR1 is SGHRS and CDR2 YFSETQ. The CDR3 reads CASTWGERSRTDTQYF. Here the CDR3 DNA reads TGCGCCAGCACCTGGGGGGAGAGAAGTCGCACAGATACGCAGTATTTT.

The chain combines TRBV30 with TRBJ1-4; D unresolved. Germline assignment: CDR1 GTSNPN and CDR2 SVGIG (reference sequence). The CDR3 loop spans 14 amino acids. Trimming cost V 6 bases and J 6 bases, with 17 bases left between them. CDR3 bases: TGTGCCTGCCTACCAGGAGGACGGGATGAAAAACTGTTTTTT. Amino acids: CACLPGGRDEKLFF.

The chain couples TRBV4-3 to TRBJ2-3, with 11 nucleotides matching TRBD2. Germline V CDR1 and CDR2: LGHNA, YSLEER. The trim removed 0 bases at V and 11 bases at J, leaving 10 bases unmatched. This CDR3 is 16 amino acids long. CDR3 residues: CASSQETSGIEKRQYF. The DNA for the CDR3 is TGCGCCAGCAGCCAAGAGACTAGCGGGATTGAAAAAAGGCAGTATTTT.

The rearrangement uses TRBV7-9 and TRBJ1-1, with TRBD1 matching over 10 bases. CDR3 length: 12 amino acids. Germline lookup yields CDR1 SEHNR and CDR2 FQNEAQ (reference sequence). In DNA form, the CDR3 reads TGTTTCTCTGGGACAGGGGATACTGAAGCTTTCTTT. This translates into CFSGTGDTEAFF.

Turning to this clone: The sample holds other DNA sequences that translate to the same CDR3. J is TRBJ2-1 and V is TRBV30, with D uncertain. Germline CDR1 GTSNPN, CDR2 SVGIG (reference sequence). V was clipped by 5 bases and J by 0 bases, with 8 bases between them. The CDR3 spans 13 residues. CDR3 sequence reads: CAWGVGSYNEQFF. The CDR3 coding sequence is TGTGCCTGGGGGGTGGGCTCCTACAATGAGCAGTTCTTC.

The chain is built from TRBV25-1 and TRBJ1-2, with D hard to call. Per germline, CDR1 MGHDK and CDR2 SYGVNS. Trimming left V 2 bases short and J 6 bases short, with 19 bases between. CDR3 length: 16 amino acids. This chain's CDR3 is CASSELGVGISDGYTF. The CDR3 region has the DNA TGTGCCAGCAGTGAACTTGGGGTTGGGATTAGTGATGGCTACACCTTC.

Comments on this clone: At the DNA level, this CDR3 is encoded by other sequences in the same sample as well. This rearrangement joins TRBV18 to TRBJ2-2; D gene ambiguous. V was trimmed by 3 bases and J by 2 bases, leaving 4 bases between them. This CDR3 contains 13 residues. Looked up from germline, CDR1 is KGHSH and CDR2 is LQKENI. The CDR3 DNA reads TGTGCCAGCTCACCGGTTAACACCGGGGAGCTGTTTTTT. Its protein is CASSPVNTGELFF.

This chain uses TRBV7-2 with TRBJ2-5, with 10 bases identical to TRBD2. The CDR3 has 16 residues. The V and J ends lost 6 bases and 0 bases, in that order; junction bases with no gene match: 7. Germline-derived CDR1 and CDR2 are SGHTA and FQGNSA. CDR3 amino acids: CASSLLAGFDQETQYF. DNA of the CDR3: TGTGCCAGCAGTCTACTAGCGGGATTTGACCAAGAGACCCAGTACTTC.

The chain couples TRBV7-3 to TRBJ2-7; D remains unclear. Trimming left V 7 bases short and J 0 bases short, with 13 bases between. The germline CDR1 and CDR2 sequences are SGHTA and FQGTGA. The CDR3 extends over 14 amino acids. The DNA of the CDR3 is TGTGCCAGCAAGAGAAACACAGACTCCTACGAGCAGTACTTC. It translates to CASKRNTDSYEQYF.

In this sample, this clone turned up once. This rearrangement joins TRBV7-2 to TRBJ1-5; D is perhaps TRBD1 (5 bases). This CDR3 has 14 amino acids. CDR1 is SGHTA and CDR2 is FQGNSA in the germline V gene. V lost 1 base to trimming and J lost 9 bases, with 13 bases between them. The CDR3 loop reads CASSLGTTTWPQHF. In nucleotides, the CDR3 is TGTGCCAGCAGCTTAGGGACAACGACGTGGCCCCAGCATTTT.